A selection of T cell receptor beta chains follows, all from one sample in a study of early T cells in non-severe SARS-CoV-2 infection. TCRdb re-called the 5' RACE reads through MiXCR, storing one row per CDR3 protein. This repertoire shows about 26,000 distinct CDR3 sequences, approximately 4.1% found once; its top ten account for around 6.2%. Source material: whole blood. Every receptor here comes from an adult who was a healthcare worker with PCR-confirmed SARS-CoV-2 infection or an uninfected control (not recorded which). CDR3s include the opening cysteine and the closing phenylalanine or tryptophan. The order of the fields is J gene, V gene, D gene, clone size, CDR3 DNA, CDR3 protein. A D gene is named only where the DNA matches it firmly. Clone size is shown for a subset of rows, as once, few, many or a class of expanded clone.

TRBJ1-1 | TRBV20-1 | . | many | TGCAGTGCTACCCCCCCCGGGGGGATCACTGAAGCTTTCTTT | CSATPPGGITEAFF
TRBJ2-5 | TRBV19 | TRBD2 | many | TGTGCCAGTGCCGGGACTATGCAAGAGACCCAGTACTTC | CASAGTMQETQYF
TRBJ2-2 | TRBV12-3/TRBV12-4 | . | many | TGTGCCAGCACCCTCGGGGGCCTGAGGACCGGGGAGCTGTTTTTT | CASTLGGLRTGELFF
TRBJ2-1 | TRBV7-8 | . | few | TGTGCCAGCAGCTTAAGGAGGGAGGCGGTCTACAATGAGCAGTTCTTC | CASSLRREAVYNEQFF
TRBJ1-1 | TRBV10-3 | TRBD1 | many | TGTGCCATCAGAATCAGCCCGGGACAGGGAGGGACTGAAGCTTTCTTT | CAIRISPGQGGTEAFF
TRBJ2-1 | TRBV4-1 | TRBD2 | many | TGCGCCAGCAGCCAAGATGTCACTAGCGGACTGATCGGGGAGCAGTTCTTC | CASSQDVTSGLIGEQFF
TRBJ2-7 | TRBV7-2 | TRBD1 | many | TGTGCCAGCCTTCGGACAGGGTACTCCTACGAGCAGTACTTC | CASLRTGYSYEQYF
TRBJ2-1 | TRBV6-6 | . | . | TGTGCCAGCACGGCGGGAACCTACAATGAGCAGTTCTTC | CASTAGTYNEQFF
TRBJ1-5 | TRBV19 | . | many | TGTGCCAGTAGTTACAGGGACGGCAATCAGCCCCAGCATTTT | CASSYRDGNQPQHF
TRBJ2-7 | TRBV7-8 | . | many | TGTGCCAGCAGCCCCCGACTAGCCTACGAGCAGTACTTC | CASSPRLAYEQYF
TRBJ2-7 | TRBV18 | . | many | TGTGCCAGCTCCCCCGAGGTGGGCTCCTACGAGCAGTACTTC | CASSPEVGSYEQYF
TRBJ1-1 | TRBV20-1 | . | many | TGCAGTGCTAGAGGGTTGACAGCGAACACTGAAGCTTTCTTT | CSARGLTANTEAFF
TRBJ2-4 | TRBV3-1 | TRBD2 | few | TGTGCCAGCAGCCGGGGTAGCGGGAGGGCCGGGGCCAAAAACATTCAGTACTTC | CASSRGSGRAGAKNIQYF
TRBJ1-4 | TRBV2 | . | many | TGTGCCAGCAAACAGGGTTTTAGTGATGGAAAACTGTTTTTT | CASKQGFSDGKLFF
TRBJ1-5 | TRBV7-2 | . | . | TGTGCCAGCAGCTTCGGCGGCCAGCCCCAGCATTTT | CASSFGGQPQHF
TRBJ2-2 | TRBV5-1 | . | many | TGCGCCAGCAGCTTGTCAATCTGGCAGGGCAACACCGGGGAGCTGTTTTTT | CASSLSIWQGNTGELFF
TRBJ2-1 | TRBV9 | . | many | TGTGCCAGCAGCGTAGCTGGGAGTAATGAGCAGTTCTTC | CASSVAGSNEQFF
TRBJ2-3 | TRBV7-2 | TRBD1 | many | TGTGCCAGCAGCTTAGCGGGACAGGGGATGGGCGCAGATACGCAGTATTTT | CASSLAGQGMGADTQYF
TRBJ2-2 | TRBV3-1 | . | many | TGTGCCAGCAGCCCTTGGACCGGGGAGCTGTTTTTT | CASSPWTGELFF
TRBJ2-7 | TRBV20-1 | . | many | TGCAGTGCCCACATGGCCTACGAGCAGTACTTC | CSAHMAYEQYF
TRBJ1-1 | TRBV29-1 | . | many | TGCAGCGCCCAGGCCCAGGGCACTGAAGCTTTCTTT | CSAQAQGTEAFF
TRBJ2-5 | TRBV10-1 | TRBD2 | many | TGCGCCAGCAGCACCGGGACTAGCGGGTTTGGGGAGACCCAGTACTTC | CASSTGTSGFGETQYF